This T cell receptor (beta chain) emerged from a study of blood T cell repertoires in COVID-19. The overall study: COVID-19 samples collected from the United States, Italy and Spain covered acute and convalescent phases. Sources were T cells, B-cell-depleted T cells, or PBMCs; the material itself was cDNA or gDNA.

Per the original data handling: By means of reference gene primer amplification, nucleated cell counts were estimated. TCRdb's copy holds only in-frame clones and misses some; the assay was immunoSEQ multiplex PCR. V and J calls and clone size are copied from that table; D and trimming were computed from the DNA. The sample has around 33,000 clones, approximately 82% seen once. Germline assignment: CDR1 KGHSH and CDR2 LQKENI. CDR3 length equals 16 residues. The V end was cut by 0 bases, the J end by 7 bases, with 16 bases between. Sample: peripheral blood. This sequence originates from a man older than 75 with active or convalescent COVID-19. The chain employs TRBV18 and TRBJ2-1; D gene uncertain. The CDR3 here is CASSPPGIANWNEQFF. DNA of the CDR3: TGTGCCAGCTCACCACCGGGTATAGCAAACTGGAATGAGCAGTTCTTC. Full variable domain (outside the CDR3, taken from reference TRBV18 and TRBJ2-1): NAGVMQNPRHLVRRRGQEARLRCSPMKGHSHVYWYRQLPEEGLKFMVYLQKENIIDESGMPKERFSAEFPKEGPSILRIQQVVRGDSAAYFCASSPPGIANWNEQFFGPGTRLTVL.